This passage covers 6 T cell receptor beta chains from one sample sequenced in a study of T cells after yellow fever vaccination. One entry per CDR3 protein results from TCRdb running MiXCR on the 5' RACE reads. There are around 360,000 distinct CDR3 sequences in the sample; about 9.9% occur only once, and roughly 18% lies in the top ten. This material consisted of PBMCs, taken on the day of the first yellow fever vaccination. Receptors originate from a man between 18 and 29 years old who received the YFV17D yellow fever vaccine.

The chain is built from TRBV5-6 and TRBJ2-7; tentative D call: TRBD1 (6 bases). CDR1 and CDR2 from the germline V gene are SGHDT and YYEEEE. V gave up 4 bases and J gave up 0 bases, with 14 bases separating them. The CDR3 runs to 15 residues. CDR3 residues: CASSPQGPSSYEQYF. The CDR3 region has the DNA TGTGCCAGCAGCCCCCAGGGGCCGAGCTCCTACGAGCAGTACTTC. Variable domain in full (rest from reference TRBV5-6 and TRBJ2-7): DAGVTQSPTHLIKTRGQQVTLRCSPKSGHDTVSWYQQALGQGPQFIFQYYEEEERQRGNFPDRFSGHQFPNYSSELNVNALLLGDSALYLCASSPQGPSSYEQYFGPGTRLTVT.

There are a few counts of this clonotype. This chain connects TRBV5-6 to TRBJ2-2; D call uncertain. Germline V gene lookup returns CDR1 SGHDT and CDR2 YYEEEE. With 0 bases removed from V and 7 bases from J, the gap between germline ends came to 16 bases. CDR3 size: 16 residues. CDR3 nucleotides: TGTGCCAGCAGCTTGGATGATAAAAGGGTTGGCGGGGAGCTGTTTTTT. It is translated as CASSLDDKRVGGELFF.

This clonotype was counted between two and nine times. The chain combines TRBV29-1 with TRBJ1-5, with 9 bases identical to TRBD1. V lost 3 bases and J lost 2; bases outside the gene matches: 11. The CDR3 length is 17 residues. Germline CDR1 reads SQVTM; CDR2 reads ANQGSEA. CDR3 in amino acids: CSVEPHGDREGNQPQHF. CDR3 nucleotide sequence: TGCAGCGTTGAGCCGCACGGGGACAGGGAGGGCAATCAGCCCCAGCATTTT. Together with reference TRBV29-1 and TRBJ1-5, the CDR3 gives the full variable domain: SAVISQKPSRDICQRGTSLTIQCQVDSQVTMMFWYRQQPGQSLTLIATANQGSEATYESGFVIDKFPISRPNLTFSTLTVSNMSPEDSSIYLCSVEPHGDREGNQPQHFGDGTRLSIL.

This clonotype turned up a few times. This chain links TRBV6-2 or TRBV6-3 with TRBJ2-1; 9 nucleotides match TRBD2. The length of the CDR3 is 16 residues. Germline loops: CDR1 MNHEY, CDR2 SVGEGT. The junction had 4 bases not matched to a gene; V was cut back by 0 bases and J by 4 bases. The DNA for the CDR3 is TGTGCCAGCAGTTACTCGGCTCTAGCGGGATACAATGAGCAGTTCTTC. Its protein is CASSYSALAGYNEQFF.

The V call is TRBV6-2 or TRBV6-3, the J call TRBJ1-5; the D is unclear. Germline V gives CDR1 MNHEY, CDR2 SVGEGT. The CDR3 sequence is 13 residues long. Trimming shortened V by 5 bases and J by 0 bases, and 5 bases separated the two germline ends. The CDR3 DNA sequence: TGTGCCAGCAGTGTGCATAGCAATCAGCCCCAGCATTTT. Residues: CASSVHSNQPQHF.

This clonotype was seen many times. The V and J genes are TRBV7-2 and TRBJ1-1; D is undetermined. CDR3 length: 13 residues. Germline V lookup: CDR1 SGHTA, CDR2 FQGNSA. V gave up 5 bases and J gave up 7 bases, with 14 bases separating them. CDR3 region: CASSTRSAGEAFF. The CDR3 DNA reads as TGTGCCAGCAGCACCAGATCGGCGGGTGAAGCTTTCTTT.